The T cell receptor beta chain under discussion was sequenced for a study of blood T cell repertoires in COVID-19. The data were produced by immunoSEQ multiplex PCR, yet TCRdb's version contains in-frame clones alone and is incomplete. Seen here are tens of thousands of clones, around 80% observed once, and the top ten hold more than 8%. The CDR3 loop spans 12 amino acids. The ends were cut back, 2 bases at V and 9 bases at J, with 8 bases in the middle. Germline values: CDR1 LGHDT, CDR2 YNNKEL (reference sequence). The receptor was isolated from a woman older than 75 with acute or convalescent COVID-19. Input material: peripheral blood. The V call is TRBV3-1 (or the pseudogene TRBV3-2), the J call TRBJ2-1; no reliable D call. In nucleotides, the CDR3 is TGTGCCAGCAGCCAAAGTTTGAGTGAGCAGTTCTTC. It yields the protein CASSQSLSEQFF.